The 11 T cell receptor beta chains below were found in one sample sequenced in a study of patients and donors after allogeneic stem cell transplantation. TCRdb reprocessed the RT-PCR reads via MiXCR and lists one record per CDR3 protein. The data contain about 31,000 distinct CDR3 sequences, about 6.8% of them singletons. The sequencing input was blood, either unsorted or a sorted T cell fraction (not recorded which). All receptors come from a human donor who was either an allogeneic HSCT recipient or a stem cell or donor lymphocyte infusion donor (not recorded which). It is not recorded whose cells these are; they may come from a transplant donor.

This clonotype has at least ten counts. The chain uses TRBV28 and TRBJ1-2; 12 bases are a match to TRBD1. V lost 4 bases and J lost 7; bases outside the gene matches: 10. The CDR3 is made up of 16 amino acids. CDR1 is MDHEN and CDR2 is SYDVKM in the germline V gene. The CDR3 protein is CASSSPPGTGGFGYTF. CDR3 DNA: TGTGCCAGCAGTTCCCCTCCCGGGACAGGGGGCTTTGGCTACACCTTC.

This clonotype was seen only a few times. The V call is TRBV6-2 or TRBV6-3, the J call TRBJ2-1; D may be TRBD2 (5 bases). CDR1 and CDR2 (germline): MNHEY, SVGEGT. The CDR3 sequence is 15 residues long. Trimming pared 8 bases from V and 3 bases from J, leaving 17 bases between. The CDR3 bases are TGTGCCAGCGACCAGTCGGGGTACAACTACAATGAGCAGTTCTTC. It translates to CASDQSGYNYNEQFF.

The sample holds many counts of this clonotype. The J gene is TRBJ1-2, the V gene TRBV3-1; 7 bases agree with TRBD1. CDR3 size: 14 residues. Germline assignment: CDR1 LGHDT and CDR2 YNNKEL (reference sequence). V dropped 1 base and J dropped 6; count of bases not matched to a gene: 5. The CDR3 reads CASSQVGGADGYTF. The CDR3 region has the DNA TGTGCCAGCAGCCAAGTAGGGGGCGCGGATGGCTACACCTTC.

V gene TRBV15 combines with J gene TRBJ2-7; 9 positions agree with TRBD1. Germline V lookup: CDR1 LNHNV, CDR2 YYDKDF (reference sequence). V gave up 6 bases and J gave up 3 bases; unmatched junction bases: 12. The CDR3 is made up of 16 amino acids. The chain's CDR3 is CATSRGGTGTGYEQYF. CDR3 DNA sequence: TGTGCCACCAGTAGGGGGGGGACAGGGACAGGCTACGAGCAGTACTTC.

There are many counts of this clonotype. The chain recombines TRBV7-8 with TRBJ2-1; 9 bases align to TRBD1. This CDR3 is 17 amino acids long. Germline CDR1 and CDR2: SGHVS and FQNEAQ. After removal of 0 bases from V and 3 bases from J, the junction contained 6 bases not matched to a gene. CDR3 nucleotide sequence: TGTGCCAGCAGCTTAGCGACAGGGGGGTGGGACTACAATGAGCAGTTCTTC. Its translation: CASSLATGGWDYNEQFF.

In this sample, this clonotype turned up many times. The chain carries TRBV28 and TRBJ1-5; D may be TRBD1 (5 bases). V dropped 4 bases and J dropped 7 bases, with 20 bases sitting between them. The CDR3 contains 16 residues. Germline V gene lookup returns CDR1 MDHEN and CDR2 SYDVKM. The CDR3 sequence is CASSSRGRVSGQPQHF. The CDR3 DNA reads as TGTGCCAGCAGTTCTAGGGGACGCGTCTCAGGGCAGCCCCAGCATTTT.

Concerning this clonotype: A much larger clone sits a single nucleotide away, making a read error possible. The rearrangement uses TRBV6-6 and TRBJ1-5, with 7 bases fitting TRBD1. Germline CDR1 and CDR2: MNHNY and SVGAGI (reference sequence). The CDR3 has 14 amino acids. In nucleotides, the CDR3 is TGTGCCAGCAGTCAGACAGGGAAGTGGCAGCTCCAGCATTTT. This codes for CASSQTGKWQLQHF.

The chain uses TRBV5-1 and TRBJ2-7, with D uncertain. This CDR3 has 13 amino acids. V was shortened by 0 bases and J by 2 bases, with 6 bases between the two germline ends. Germline CDR1 SGHRS, CDR2 YFSETQ. In nucleotides, the CDR3 is TGCGCCAGCAGCTTGGACGGCACCTACGAGCAGTACTTC. Protein product: CASSLDGTYEQYF.

This clonotype was detected ten times or more. The chain couples TRBV7-6 to TRBJ2-1; D uncertain. V lost 2 bases, J lost 0 bases, and 5 bases lay in between. CDR3 length: 14 residues. CDR1 and CDR2 from the germline V gene are SGHVS and FNYEAQ. The CDR3 DNA reads as TGTGCCAGCAGCTTACTTAGCTCCTACAATGAGCAGTTCTTC. It specifies CASSLLSSYNEQFF.

This clonotype was seen only a few times. The chain carries TRBV7-9 and TRBJ2-7; the match to TRBD2 covers 11 bases. Trimming cost V 10 bases and J 3 bases; bases outside gene matches: 5. CDR1 is SEHNR and CDR2 is FQNEAQ in the germline V gene (reference sequence). The CDR3 runs 13 residues. The CDR3 nucleotides read TGTGCCACAAGACTAGCGGGGAGCTACGAGCAGTACTTC. Translated, it gives CATRLAGSYEQYF.

The rearrangement uses TRBV19 and TRBJ2-3, with TRBD2 as a possible D gene (6 bases). CDR3 length equals 15 residues. CDR1 LNHDA and CDR2 SQIVND come from the germline V gene (reference sequence). Trimming removed 0 bases from V and 5 bases from J, with 12 bases in between. CDR3 region: CASSIDRLVGDTQYF. The CDR3 bases are TGTGCCAGTAGTATAGATAGACTAGTGGGAGATACGCAGTATTTT.